Sequencing of this TCR beta chain was carried out in a study of T-cell memory formation after mild COVID-19. In TCRdb, the 5' RACE reads were re-called with MiXCR into one record per CDR3 protein. The sample carries 450,000 or so distinct CDR3 sequences, 20% recorded once. This clonotype has just a few counts. Trimming pared 0 bases from V and 8 bases from J, leaving 10 bases between. CDR1 LNHDA and CDR2 SQIVND come from the germline V gene (reference sequence). CDR3 length: 13 residues. This clonotype was obtained from an adult woman who had mild COVID-19 (a few samples of this study predate the infection). Cell type and time point are not known. The chain joins TRBV19 to TRBJ1-1; D call uncertain. The material sequenced was PBMCs or a T cell subset sorted from them (not recorded which). The CDR3 DNA reads as TGTGCCAGTAGTATAGATCTGAGCAGCGAAGCTTTCTTT. Translated, it gives CASSIDLSSEAFF.